The 17 T cell receptor beta chains in this list originate from one sample, sequenced in a study of T-cell reconstitution after alpha-beta-depleted transplantation in children. Using unique molecular identifiers, the investigators prepared the TCRbeta library. TCRdb recomputed calls from the PCR reads with MiXCR, one row per CDR3 protein. The table lists 500,000 to 650,000 distinct CDR3 sequences, 10% to 15% of them singletons. Sequences were derived from PBMCs, mostly from graft donor cells, sampled 360 days after TCRalphabeta/CD19-depleted stem cell transplant. Every receptor here comes from a male patient younger than 18 who had a stem cell transplant for acute myeloid leukemia, so the T cells may come from the graft donor.

V and J are TRBV6-5 and TRBJ2-3; D possibly matches TRBD1 or TRBD2 (5 bases each). CDR1 and CDR2 from the germline V gene are MNHEY and SVGAGI. V dropped 0 bases and J dropped 2 bases, with 15 bases sitting between them. The CDR3 has 17 residues. CDR3 coding DNA: TGTGCCAGCAGTTACTCCCCGGTAGGGACCGTCACAGATACGCAGTATTTT. It specifies CASSYSPVGTVTDTQYF.

This clonotype was counted between two and nine times. This chain links TRBV7-9 with TRBJ2-7; 9 bases agree with TRBD1. Germline CDR1 is SEHNR and CDR2 is FQNEAQ (reference sequence). The V and J ends lost 5 bases and 6 bases, in that order; junction bases with no gene match: 8. CDR3 length equals 14 residues. The CDR3 bases are TGTGCCAGCAGCCCCCGACAGGGGGAACGCGAGCAGTACTTC. It yields the protein CASSPRQGEREQYF.

This clonotype turned up a few times. The chain is built from TRBV18 and TRBJ1-3; D unresolved. The CDR3 has 15 amino acids. V gave up 2 bases and J gave up 1 base, with 9 bases separating them. CDR1 KGHSH and CDR2 LQKENI come from the germline V gene. In DNA form, the CDR3 reads TGTGCCAGCTCACCAAGGATACCTTCTGGAAACACCATATATTTT. It is translated as CASSPRIPSGNTIYF.

This clonotype was counted a few times. V and J are TRBV28 and TRBJ1-4; D gene unclear. Germline V gives CDR1 MDHEN, CDR2 SYDVKM. Trimming removed 8 bases at V and 5 bases at J, with 9 bases between. This CDR3 region has 12 residues. The CDR3 nucleotides are TGTGCCAGCCACTCGAGGAATGAAAAACTGTTTTTT. Translation gives CASHSRNEKLFF.

A note on this clonotype: A much larger clonotype is one base distant, so this may be a read error. This chain uses TRBV5-1 with TRBJ2-7; weak D call: TRBD2 (5 bases). The V end lost 2 bases, the J end lost 1 base, and 10 bases lay between the germline ends. Germline-derived CDR1 and CDR2 are SGHRS and YFSETQ. The CDR3 is 14 residues long. CDR3 sequence: CASSFGEASYEQYF. The DNA of the CDR3 is TGCGCCAGCAGCTTCGGGGAAGCTTCCTACGAGCAGTACTTC.

This clonotype was found a few times. The chain employs TRBV20-1 and TRBJ1-5; D not resolved. The CDR3 has 16 residues. Trimming pared 0 bases from V and 2 bases from J, leaving 14 bases between. CDR1 and CDR2 (germline): DFQATT, SNEGSKA (reference sequence). CDR3 DNA sequence: TGCAGTGCTAGAGATCAGGCGTTTTGGGGCAATCAGCCCCAGCATTTT. Its translation: CSARDQAFWGNQPQHF.

This clonotype was observed at least ten times. CDR3 amino acids: CASSQDGTGVWNEQFF. The CDR3 nucleotides read TGCGCCAGCAGCCAAGATGGGACAGGGGTGTGGAATGAGCAGTTCTTC. The chain joins TRBV4-3 to TRBJ2-1; 10 bases are shared with TRBD1. Trimming took 0 bases from V and 7 from J; bases not matched to a gene: 6. CDR1 and CDR2 (germline): LGHNA, YSLEER. This CDR3 is built from 16 residues.

This chain joins TRBV25-1 and TRBJ2-7, with 10 bases fitting TRBD2. The J segment lost 2 bases and the V segment lost 1 base, leaving 2 bases of the junction unmatched. The CDR3 length is 15 residues. Germline V CDR1 and CDR2: MGHDK, SYGVNS. CDR3 in DNA: TGTGCCAGCAGTGAATGGACTAGCGGTACCTACGAGCAGTACTTC. It codes for CASSEWTSGTYEQYF.

This clonotype appeared many times. The chain couples TRBV5-1 to TRBJ2-2, with TRBD2 matching over 8 bases. The germline V gene has CDR1 SGHRS and CDR2 YFSETQ. V trimming: 0 bases; J trimming: 7 bases; junction bases outside the gene matches: 5. This CDR3 comprises 15 residues. The CDR3 DNA sequence: TGCGCCAGCAGCTTGGACGGGAGGGTCGGCGGGGAGCTGTTTTTT. Its protein is CASSLDGRVGGELFF.

This clonotype occurred a few times. This sequence joins TRBV5-1 and TRBJ2-7, with 7 bases aligning to TRBD2. Germline CDR1 reads SGHRS; CDR2 reads YFSETQ. The CDR3 runs 16 residues. The trim removed 2 bases at V and 3 bases at J, leaving 11 bases unmatched. CDR3 protein: CASSFGGRRGFYEQYF. Here the CDR3 DNA reads TGCGCCAGCAGCTTTGGCGGGAGACGAGGATTCTACGAGCAGTACTTC. The full variable domain, rest sourced from reference TRBV5-1 and TRBJ2-7, is KAGVTQTPRYLIKTRGQQVTLSCSPISGHRSVSWYQQTPGQGLQFLFEYFSETQRNKGNFPGRFSGRQFSNSRSEMNVSTLELGDSALYLCASSFGGRRGFYEQYFGPGTRLTVT.

This clonotype was counted at least ten times. This chain links TRBV7-2 with TRBJ2-3; possible D gene TRBD1, 5 bases. The CDR3 contains 17 residues. CDR1 SGHTA and CDR2 FQGNSA come from the germline V gene. Trimming shortened V by 4 bases and J by 0 bases, and 17 bases separated the two germline ends. CDR3 loop: CASSSRAGWASTDTQYF. DNA for the CDR3: TGTGCCAGCAGCTCCCGGGCAGGGTGGGCTAGCACAGATACGCAGTATTTT.

The chain uses TRBV2 and TRBJ1-2; D perhaps matches TRBD1 (5 bases). Germline V gives CDR1 SNHLY, CDR2 FYNNEI. The length of the CDR3 is 17 residues. With 5 bases removed from V and 2 bases from J, the gap between germline ends came to 21 bases. The CDR3 nucleotides are TGTGCCAGCAGTAATCTTATCCGGGACGCGGCCAACTATGGCTACACCTTC. Amino acid sequence: CASSNLIRDAANYGYTF.

This clonotype has more than one count but fewer than ten. The J gene is TRBJ2-7, the V gene TRBV15, with 7 nucleotides matching TRBD1. The junction had 9 bases not matched to a gene; V was cut back by 1 base and J by 3 bases. The CDR3 spans 16 residues. Germline V lookup: CDR1 LNHNV, CDR2 YYDKDF (reference sequence). CDR3 DNA sequence: TGTGCCACCAGCAGAGGGGGACAGCCCGGTCTCTACGAGCAGTACTTC. This codes for CATSRGGQPGLYEQYF.

This clonotype was seen many times. The genes are TRBV29-1 and TRBJ2-1, with 10 nucleotides matching TRBD1. This CDR3 comprises 13 residues. The trim removed 4 bases at V and 4 bases at J, leaving 1 base unmatched. Germline CDR1 and CDR2: SQVTM and ANQGSEA. The CDR3 reads CSVGGQGYNEQFF. The CDR3 region has the DNA TGCAGCGTTGGGGGACAGGGGTACAATGAGCAGTTCTTC.

The V call is TRBV27, the J call TRBJ2-1, with TRBD2 matching over 13 bases. The CDR3 runs to 19 residues. Germline CDR1 reads MNHEY; CDR2 reads SMNVEV (reference sequence). Trimming cost V 3 bases and J 0 bases; bases outside gene matches: 8. CDR3 bases: TGTGCCAGCAGTTTTTTAAGACTAGCGGGGGGAAGCTCCTACAATGAGCAGTTCTTC. Translation: CASSFLRLAGGSSYNEQFF.

Turning to this clonotype: The junction departs from the called germline gene at one end, perhaps through a read error. The J gene is TRBJ2-1, the V gene TRBV12-3 or TRBV12-4; the match to TRBD2 covers 12 bases. There are 13 residues in the CDR3. This chain's CDR3 is CASSFEARTSGNF. CDR3 sequence (DNA): TGTGCCAGCAGTTTTGAGGCGAGGACTAGCGGGAACTTC.

This clonotype was counted between two and nine times. V gene TRBV12-3 or TRBV12-4 combines with J gene TRBJ1-4, with a tentative D call TRBD1 (6 bases). Trimming shortened V by 0 bases and J by 7 bases, and 12 bases separated the two germline ends. This CDR3 has 15 amino acids. CDR3 bases: TGTGCCAGCAGTTTAGCGACAGGAGGGAGTGAAAAACTGTTTTTT. Protein product: CASSLATGGSEKLFF.